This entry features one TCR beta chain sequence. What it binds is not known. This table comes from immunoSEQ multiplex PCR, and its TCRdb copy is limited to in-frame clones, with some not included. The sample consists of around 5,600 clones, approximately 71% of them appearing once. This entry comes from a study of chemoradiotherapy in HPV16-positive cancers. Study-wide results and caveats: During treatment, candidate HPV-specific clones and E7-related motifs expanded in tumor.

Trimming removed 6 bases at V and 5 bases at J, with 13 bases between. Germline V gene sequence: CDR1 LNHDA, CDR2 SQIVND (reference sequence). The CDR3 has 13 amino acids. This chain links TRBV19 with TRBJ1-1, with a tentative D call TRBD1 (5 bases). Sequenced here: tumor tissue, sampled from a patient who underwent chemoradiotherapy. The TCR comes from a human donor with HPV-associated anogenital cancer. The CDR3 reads CASRGPGGTEAFF. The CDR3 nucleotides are TGTGCCAGTAGGGGGCCGGGTGGGACTGAAGCTTTCTTT.